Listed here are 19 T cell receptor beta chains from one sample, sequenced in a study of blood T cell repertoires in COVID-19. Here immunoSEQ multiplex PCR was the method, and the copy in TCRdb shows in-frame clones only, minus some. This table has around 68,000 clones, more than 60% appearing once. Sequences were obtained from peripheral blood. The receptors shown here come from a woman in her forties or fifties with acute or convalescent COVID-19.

CDR3 residues: CASSQGAAGYTF. The CDR3 DNA follows: TGTGCCAGCAGCCAGGGGGCCGCTGGCTACACCTTC. This chain connects TRBV27 to TRBJ1-2; TRBD1 matches at 8 bases. The CDR3 spans 12 residues. Germline CDR1 reads MNHEY; CDR2 reads SMNVEV (reference sequence). The J segment lost 7 bases and the V segment lost 6 bases, leaving 4 bases of the junction unmatched.

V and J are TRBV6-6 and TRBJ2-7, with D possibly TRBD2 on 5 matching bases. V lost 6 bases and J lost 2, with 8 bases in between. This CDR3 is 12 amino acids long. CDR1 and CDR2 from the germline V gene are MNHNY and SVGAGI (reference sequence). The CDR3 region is CASRAGTYEQYF. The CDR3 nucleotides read TGTGCCAGCAGAGCCGGGACCTACGAGCAGTACTTC.

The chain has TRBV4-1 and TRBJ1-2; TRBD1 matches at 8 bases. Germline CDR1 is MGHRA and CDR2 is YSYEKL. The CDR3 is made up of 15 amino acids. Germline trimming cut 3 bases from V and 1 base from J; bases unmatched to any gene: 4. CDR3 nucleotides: TGCGCCAGCAGCCAGGATGGACAGGGTAACTATGGCTACACCTTC. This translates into CASSQDGQGNYGYTF.

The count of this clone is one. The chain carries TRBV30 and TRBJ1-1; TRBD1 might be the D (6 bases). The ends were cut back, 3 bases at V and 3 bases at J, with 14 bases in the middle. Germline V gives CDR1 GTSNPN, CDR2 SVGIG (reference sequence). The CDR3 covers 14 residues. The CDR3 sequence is CAWRGAGRDTEAFF. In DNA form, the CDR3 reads TGTGCCTGGAGGGGGGCTGGTCGGGACACTGAAGCTTTCTTT.

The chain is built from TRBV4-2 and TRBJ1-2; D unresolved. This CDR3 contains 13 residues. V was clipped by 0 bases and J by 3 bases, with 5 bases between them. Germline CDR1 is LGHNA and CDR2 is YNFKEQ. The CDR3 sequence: CASSQEGYYGYTF. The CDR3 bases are TGTGCCAGCAGCCAAGAGGGCTACTATGGCTACACCTTC.

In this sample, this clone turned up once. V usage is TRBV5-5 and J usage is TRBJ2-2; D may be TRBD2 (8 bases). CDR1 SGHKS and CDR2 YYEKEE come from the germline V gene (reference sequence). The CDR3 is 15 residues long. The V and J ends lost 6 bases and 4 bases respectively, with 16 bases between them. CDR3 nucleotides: TGTGCCAGCACCCGGGAGGGGGCGTTCACCGGGGAGCTGTTTTTT. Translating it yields CASTREGAFTGELFF.

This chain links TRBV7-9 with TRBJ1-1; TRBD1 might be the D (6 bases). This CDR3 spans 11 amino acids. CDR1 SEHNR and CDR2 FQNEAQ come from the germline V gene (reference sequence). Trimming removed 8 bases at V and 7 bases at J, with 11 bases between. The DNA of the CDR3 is TGTGCCAGCGCCAGGGACATTGAAGCTTTCTTT. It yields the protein CASARDIEAFF.

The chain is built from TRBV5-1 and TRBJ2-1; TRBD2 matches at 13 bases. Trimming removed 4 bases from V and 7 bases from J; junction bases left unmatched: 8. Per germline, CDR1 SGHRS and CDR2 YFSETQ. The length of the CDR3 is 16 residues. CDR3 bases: TGCGCCAGCAGCCTCGGGGGGACTAGCGGGGAAAATGAGCAGTTCTTC. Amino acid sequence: CASSLGGTSGENEQFF.

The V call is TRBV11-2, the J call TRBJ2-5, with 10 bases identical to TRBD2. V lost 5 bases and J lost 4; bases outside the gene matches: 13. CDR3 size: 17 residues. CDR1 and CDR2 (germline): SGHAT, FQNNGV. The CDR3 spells CASSPGSAGGMGETQYF. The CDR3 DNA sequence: TGTGCCAGCAGCCCGGGATCAGCGGGAGGGATGGGAGAGACCCAGTACTTC. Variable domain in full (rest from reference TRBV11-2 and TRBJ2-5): EAGVAQSPRYKIIEKRQSVAFWCNPISGHATLYWYQQILGQGPKLLIQFQNNGVVDDSQLPKDRFSAERLKGVDSTLKIQPAKLEDSAVYLCASSPGSAGGMGETQYFGPGTRLLVL.

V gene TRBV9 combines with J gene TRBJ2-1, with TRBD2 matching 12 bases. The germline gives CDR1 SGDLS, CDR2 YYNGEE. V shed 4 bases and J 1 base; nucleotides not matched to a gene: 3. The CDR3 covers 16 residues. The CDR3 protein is CASSWGLAGSYNEQFF. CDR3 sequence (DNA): TGTGCCAGCAGCTGGGGACTAGCGGGTTCCTACAATGAGCAGTTCTTC.

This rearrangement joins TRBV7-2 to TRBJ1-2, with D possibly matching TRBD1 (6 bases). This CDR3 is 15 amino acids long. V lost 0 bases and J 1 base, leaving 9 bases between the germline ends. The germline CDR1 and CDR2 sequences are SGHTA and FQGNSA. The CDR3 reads CASSLAIGGNYGYTF. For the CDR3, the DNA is TGTGCCAGCAGCTTAGCAATAGGGGGTAACTATGGCTACACCTTC. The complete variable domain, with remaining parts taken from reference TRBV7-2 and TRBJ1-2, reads GAGVSQSPSNKVTEKGKDVELRCDPISGHTALYWYRQSLGQGLEFLIYFQGNSAPDKSGLPSDRFSAERTGGSVSTLTIQRTQQEDSAVYLCASSLAIGGNYGYTFGSGTRLTVV.

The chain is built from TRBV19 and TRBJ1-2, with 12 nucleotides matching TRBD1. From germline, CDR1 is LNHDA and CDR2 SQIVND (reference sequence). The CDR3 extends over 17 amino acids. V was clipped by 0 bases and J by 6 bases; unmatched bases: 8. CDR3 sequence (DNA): TGTGCCAGTAGTATAGAGCCGGGACAGGGGGCGCGTAATGGCTACACCTTC. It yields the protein CASSIEPGQGARNGYTF. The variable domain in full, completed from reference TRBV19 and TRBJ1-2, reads DGGITQSPKYLFRKEGQNVTLSCEQNLNHDAMYWYRQDPGQGLRLIYYSQIVNDFQKGDIAEGYSVSREKKESFPLTVTSAQKNPTAFYLCASSIEPGQGARNGYTFGSGTRLTVV.

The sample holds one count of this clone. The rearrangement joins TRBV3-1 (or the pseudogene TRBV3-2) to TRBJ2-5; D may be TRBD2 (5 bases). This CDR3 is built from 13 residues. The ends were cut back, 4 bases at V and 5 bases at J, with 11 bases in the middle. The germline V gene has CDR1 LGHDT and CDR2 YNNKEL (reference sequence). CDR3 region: CASSPSDSETQYF. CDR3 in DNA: TGTGCCAGCAGCCCCTCGGACTCGGAGACCCAGTACTTC.

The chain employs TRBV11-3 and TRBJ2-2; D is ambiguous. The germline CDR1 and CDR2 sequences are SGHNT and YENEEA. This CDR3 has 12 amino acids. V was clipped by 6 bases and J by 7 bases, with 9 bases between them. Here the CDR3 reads CASRAVHGELFF. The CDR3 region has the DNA TGTGCCAGCAGGGCCGTCCACGGGGAGCTGTTTTTT. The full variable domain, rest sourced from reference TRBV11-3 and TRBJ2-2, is EAGVVQSPRYKIIEKKQPVAFWCNPISGHNTLYWYLQNLGQGPELLIRYENEEAVDDSQLPKDRFSAERLKGVDSTLKIQPAELGDSAVYLCASRAVHGELFFGEGSRLTVL.

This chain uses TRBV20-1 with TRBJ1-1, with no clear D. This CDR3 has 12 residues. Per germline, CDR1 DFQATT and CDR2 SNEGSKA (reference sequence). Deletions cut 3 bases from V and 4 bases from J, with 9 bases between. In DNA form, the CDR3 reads TGCAGTGCTAGTCGGGTGGGCACTGAAGCTTTCTTT. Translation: CSASRVGTEAFF.

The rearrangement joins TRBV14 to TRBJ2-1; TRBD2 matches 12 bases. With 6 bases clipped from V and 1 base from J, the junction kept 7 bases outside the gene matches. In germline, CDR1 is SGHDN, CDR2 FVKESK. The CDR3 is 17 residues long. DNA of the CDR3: TGTGCCAGCAGTCTAGCGGGGGGGTTCGGGTCCTACAATGAGCAGTTCTTC. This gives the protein CASSLAGGFGSYNEQFF.

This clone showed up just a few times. CDR3 amino acids: CASSLATGLTYEQYF. CDR3 coding DNA: TGTGCCAGCAGTTTAGCGACAGGCTTAACCTACGAGCAGTACTTC. J is TRBJ2-7 and V is TRBV27, with D possibly TRBD1 on 6 matching bases. The length of the CDR3 is 15 residues. Trimming took 2 bases from V and 2 from J, leaving 13 bases between them. Germline V gives CDR1 MNHEY, CDR2 SMNVEV (reference sequence).

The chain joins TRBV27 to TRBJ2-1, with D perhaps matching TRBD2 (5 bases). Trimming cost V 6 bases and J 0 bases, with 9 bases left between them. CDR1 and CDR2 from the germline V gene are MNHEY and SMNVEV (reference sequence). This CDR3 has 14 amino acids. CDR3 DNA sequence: TGTGCCAGCAGCCTAGGGAGCTCCTACAATGAGCAGTTCTTC. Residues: CASSLGSSYNEQFF.

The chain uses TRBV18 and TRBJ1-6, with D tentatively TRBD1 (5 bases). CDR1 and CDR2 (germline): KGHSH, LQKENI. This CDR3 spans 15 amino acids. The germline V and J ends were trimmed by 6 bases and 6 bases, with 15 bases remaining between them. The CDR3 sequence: CASSPQGFGNSPLHF. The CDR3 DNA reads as TGTGCCAGCTCCCCTCAGGGATTTGGTAATTCACCCCTCCACTTT. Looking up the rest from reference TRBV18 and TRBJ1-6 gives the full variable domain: NAGVMQNPRHLVRRRGQEARLRCSPMKGHSHVYWYRQLPEEGLKFMVYLQKENIIDESGMPKERFSAEFPKEGPSILRIQQVVRGDSAAYFCASSPQGFGNSPLHFGNGTRLTVT.